These 27 T cell receptor beta chains originate from one sample sequenced in a study of STAT3 mutations in large granular lymphocyte leukemia. Study results and limitations: Every T-cell large granular lymphocyte leukemia patient had at least one immunodominant TCR beta clonotype.

No antigen is known for these receptors. TCRdb's copy holds only in-frame clones and misses some; the assay was immunoSEQ multiplex PCR. The data hold thousands of clones, with around 40% observed a single time. Specimen: peripheral blood mononuclear cells. The receptors derive from a middle-aged man with T-cell large granular lymphocyte leukemia. Some clones in this sample may be carry-over from other donors' samples.

This clone was seen just once. The chain recombines TRBV9 with TRBJ2-7, with D perhaps TRBD1 or TRBD2 (8 bases each). CDR3 length: 17 amino acids. Germline CDR1 is SGDLS and CDR2 is YYNGEE. V gave up 4 bases and J gave up 2 bases, with 22 bases separating them. DNA of the CDR3: TGTGCCAGCAGCCCGCGGACAGGGACTAGGAAAACCTACGAGCAGTACTTC. Its translation is CASSPRTGTRKTYEQYF.

The chain uses TRBV5-1 and TRBJ2-1; a possible D gene is TRBD2 (6 bases). This CDR3 is built from 14 residues. Germline CDR1 is SGHRS and CDR2 is YFSETQ. Trimming removed 3 bases from V and 6 bases from J, with 13 bases in between. The CDR3 sequence: CASSSGTSSNEQFF. For the CDR3, the DNA is TGCGCCAGCAGCTCAGGGACTTCCAGCAATGAGCAGTTCTTC.

J is TRBJ1-3 and V is TRBV25-1; D might be TRBD1 (5 bases). V was trimmed by 1 base and J by 0 bases, leaving 7 bases between them. The CDR3 has 15 amino acids. CDR1 is MGHDK and CDR2 is SYGVNS in the germline V gene. The CDR3 sequence: CASSEFGGSGNTIYF. The CDR3 DNA is TGTGCCAGCAGTGAATTCGGGGGCTCTGGAAACACCATATATTTT.

The count of this clone is one. J is TRBJ2-7 and V is TRBV5-1; D ambiguous. The CDR3 totals 11 residues. Germline values: CDR1 SGHRS, CDR2 YFSETQ. The V and J ends lost 4 bases and 2 bases respectively, with 4 bases between them. This CDR3 is CASSEAYEQYF. The CDR3 region has the DNA TGCGCCAGCAGCGAGGCCTACGAGCAGTACTTC.

V and J are TRBV7-9 and TRBJ2-1; D may be TRBD2 (5 bases). The CDR3 length is 13 residues. Germline values: CDR1 SEHNR, CDR2 FQNEAQ (reference sequence). The ends were cut back, 4 bases at V and 5 bases at J, with 9 bases in the middle. The CDR3 region has the DNA TGTGCCAGCAGCTCTTGGACTGACAATGAGCAGTTCTTC. Protein product: CASSSWTDNEQFF.

V is TRBV7-9 and J is TRBJ2-7; D not resolved. The CDR3 totals 11 residues. V lost 5 bases to trimming and J lost 7 bases, with 9 bases between them. CDR1 is SEHNR and CDR2 is FQNEAQ in the germline V gene (reference sequence). The CDR3 reads CASSPSREQYF. The DNA for the CDR3 is TGTGCCAGCAGCCCCTCTAGAGAGCAGTACTTC.

This clone came up a few times. The V gene is TRBV18, the J gene TRBJ2-7; D is possibly TRBD1 or TRBD2 (6 bases each). CDR3 size: 14 residues. V dropped 1 base and J dropped 6 bases, with 13 bases sitting between them. The V gene's germline CDR1 is KGHSH and CDR2 LQKENI. In DNA form, the CDR3 reads TGTGCCAGCTCACCACTTACAGGAGGGGGCGAGCAGTACTTC. It yields the protein CASSPLTGGGEQYF.

The gene calls are TRBV4-1 and TRBJ2-1; no reliable D call. CDR3 size: 16 residues. From germline, CDR1 is MGHRA and CDR2 YSYEKL. V was pared by 1 base and J by 2 bases, with 12 bases between. Here the CDR3 DNA reads TGCGCCAGCAGCCAAGCCGATATGGTAACCTACAATGAGCAGTTCTTC. Protein: CASSQADMVTYNEQFF.

This clone was picked up a small number of times. The J gene is TRBJ2-7, the V gene TRBV7-2, with a tentative D call TRBD2 (6 bases). The germline gives CDR1 SGHTA, CDR2 FQGNSA. The CDR3 is 13 residues long. V was pared by 0 bases and J by 7 bases, with 10 bases between. The CDR3 spells CASSLAIRGEQYF. The CDR3 DNA reads TGTGCCAGCAGCTTAGCGATCCGGGGGGAGCAGTACTTC.

The V call is TRBV4-1, the J call TRBJ1-1; D is unresolved. There are 12 residues in the CDR3. Trimming pared 0 bases from V and 8 bases from J, leaving 7 bases between. CDR1 and CDR2 (germline): MGHRA, YSYEKL. The CDR3 is CASSQDGREAFF. The DNA of the CDR3 is TGCGCCAGCAGCCAAGACGGGAGGGAAGCTTTCTTT.

The chain is built from TRBV18 and TRBJ2-7, with a possible D match to TRBD2 (5 bases). CDR1 KGHSH and CDR2 LQKENI come from the germline V gene. The ends were cut back, 2 bases at V and 3 bases at J, with 5 bases in the middle. CDR3 length equals 12 residues. The CDR3 sequence: CASSPGLYEQYF. Written as DNA, the CDR3 is TGTGCCAGCTCACCAGGACTCTACGAGCAGTACTTC.

The chain joins TRBV10-3 to TRBJ2-1; TRBD1 might be the D (5 bases). The V gene's germline CDR1 is ENHRY and CDR2 SYGVKD. Trimming took 0 bases from V and 10 from J, leaving 10 bases between them. This CDR3 has 13 residues. Here the CDR3 reads CAISESREGEQFF. The CDR3 DNA sequence: TGTGCCATCAGTGAGTCCAGGGAAGGCGAGCAGTTCTTC.

In this sample, this clone turned up a few times. The chain carries TRBV7-9 and TRBJ1-5, with 8 bases matching TRBD1. The germline V gene encodes CDR1 SEHNR and CDR2 FQNEAQ (reference sequence). This CDR3 region has 18 residues. Trimming cost V 0 bases and J 0 bases; bases outside gene matches: 7. The CDR3 region is CASSLAEDRAYSNQPQHF. The CDR3, as DNA: TGTGCCAGCAGCTTAGCGGAGGACAGGGCCTATAGCAATCAGCCCCAGCATTTT.

This clone was seen more than once but under ten times. The CDR3 loop reads CASSFPDRVYEQYF. As DNA, the CDR3 is TGTGCCAGCAGTTTTCCGGACAGGGTTTACGAGCAGTACTTC. The chain links TRBV28 to TRBJ2-7; 8 positions match TRBD1. Trimming cost V 3 bases and J 4 bases; bases outside gene matches: 5. Germline V gives CDR1 MDHEN, CDR2 SYDVKM. The CDR3 has 14 residues.

Only a few counts were recorded for this clone. This rearrangement joins TRBV28 to TRBJ2-3; D ambiguous. This CDR3 comprises 14 residues. The V end lost 3 bases, the J end lost 1 base, and 8 bases lay between the germline ends. From germline, CDR1 is MDHEN and CDR2 SYDVKM. Here the CDR3 DNA reads TGTGCCAGCAGTTTCCTAAGTGGCACAGATACGCAGTATTTT. It codes for CASSFLSGTDTQYF. The variable domain in full, completed from reference TRBV28 and TRBJ2-3, reads DVKVTQSSRYLVKRTGEKVFLECVQDMDHENMFWYRQDPGLGLRLIYFSYDVKMKEKGDIPEGYSVSREKKERFSLILESASTNQTSMYLCASSFLSGTDTQYFGPGTRLTVL.

This clone has more than one count but fewer than ten. The gene calls are TRBV7-9 and TRBJ2-3; D might be TRBD1 (5 bases). Looked up from germline, CDR1 is SEHNR and CDR2 is FQNEAQ (reference sequence). Trimming cost V 3 bases and J 4 bases, with 5 bases left between them. The CDR3 has 12 residues. The CDR3 spells CASSFRADTQYF. CDR3 nucleotide sequence: TGTGCCAGCAGCTTCAGGGCAGATACGCAGTATTTT.

This clone was detected only a few times. With a much larger clone just one base away, this may be a read error. The V gene is TRBV4-1, the J gene TRBJ1-2; D is perhaps TRBD1 (6 bases). This CDR3 is built from 14 residues. Germline CDR1 and CDR2: MGHRA and YSYEKL. CDR3 nucleotide sequence: TGTGCCAGCAGCTTGGGGGGCCTGAGGGTCGGCTACACCTTC. It is translated as CASSLGGLRVGYTF.

This clone has a single count. The rearrangement joins TRBV7-9 to TRBJ2-1; 11 nucleotides align to TRBD2. The CDR3 covers 16 residues. Germline V CDR1 and CDR2: SEHNR, FQNEAQ (reference sequence). V was pared by 5 bases and J by 1 base, with 4 bases of the junction left unmatched. The CDR3 spells CASSPGTSGSYNEQFF. For the CDR3, the DNA is TGTGCCAGCAGCCCCGGGACTAGCGGATCCTACAATGAGCAGTTCTTC.

The V gene is TRBV5-1, the J gene TRBJ2-7; the D is unclear. Germline V gives CDR1 SGHRS, CDR2 YFSETQ. Between the trimmed V and J ends, which lost 2 bases and 7 bases, there was a span of 16 bases. The CDR3 has 14 amino acids. CDR3: CASSFSGRTLEQYF. In DNA form, the CDR3 reads TGCGCCAGCAGCTTCTCCGGACGGACGCTAGAGCAGTACTTC.

The chain recombines TRBV29-1 with TRBJ2-1; D is uncertain. The V end was cut by 6 bases, the J end by 6 bases, with 9 bases between. The germline CDR1 and CDR2 sequences are SQVTM and ANQGSEA. The CDR3 spans 11 residues. CDR3 sequence reads: CSVLLGNEQFF. CDR3 in DNA: TGCAGCGTCCTGCTGGGCAATGAGCAGTTCTTC.

The CDR3 nucleotides read TGTGCCAGCAGCGTAGACGGGACAGGGGGTGGGGCAGATACGCAGTATTTT. Translating gives CASSVDGTGGGADTQYF. This sequence joins TRBV9 and TRBJ2-3; the match to TRBD1 covers 11 bases. The CDR3 has 17 amino acids. In germline, CDR1 is SGDLS, CDR2 YYNGEE. With 0 bases clipped from V and 4 bases from J, the junction kept 7 bases outside the gene matches.

The J gene is TRBJ1-3, the V gene TRBV18, with 7 bases that match TRBD1. CDR3 length equals 14 residues. Germline V gives CDR1 KGHSH, CDR2 LQKENI. V gave up 6 bases and J gave up 4 bases; unmatched junction bases: 6. The CDR3 loop is CASSPTGVGNTIYF. DNA of the CDR3: TGTGCCAGCTCCCCCACAGGGGTAGGAAACACCATATATTTT.

This CDR3 reads CASSLREGLSYEQYF. The CDR3 region has the DNA TGTGCCAGCAGCCTAAGGGAGGGGCTGTCCTACGAGCAGTACTTC. V gene TRBV7-9 combines with J gene TRBJ2-7, with 7 bases aligning to TRBD2. CDR1 is SEHNR and CDR2 is FQNEAQ in the germline V gene (reference sequence). This CDR3 is 15 amino acids long. Unmatched junction bases numbered 8, after V lost 5 bases and J lost 1 base.

V is TRBV6-5 and J is TRBJ2-7; no firm D call. The CDR3 has 14 amino acids. Germline assignment: CDR1 MNHEY and CDR2 SVGAGI. V lost 2 bases, J lost 4 bases, and 12 bases lay in between. Here the CDR3 DNA reads TGTGCCAGCAGTTACGCCCTCGCAACGTACGAGCAGTACTTC. Translating it yields CASSYALATYEQYF.

The chain has TRBV27 and TRBJ2-5; a possible D gene is TRBD1 (5 bases). From germline, CDR1 is MNHEY and CDR2 SMNVEV (reference sequence). The V and J ends lost 3 bases and 0 bases respectively, with 8 bases between them. The CDR3 covers 14 residues. CDR3 nucleotides: TGTGCCAGCAGTTTTAAGGGGTACCAAGAGACCCAGTACTTC. Protein: CASSFKGYQETQYF.

This clone was recorded a few times. The chain employs TRBV9 and TRBJ2-7, with a possible D match to TRBD1 (5 bases). Trimming shortened V by 0 bases and J by 2 bases, and 9 bases separated the two germline ends. Germline V gene data show CDR1 as SGDLS and CDR2 as YYNGEE. The CDR3 totals 14 residues. The CDR3 DNA reads TGTGCCAGCAGCGTAGATGGGGCAACCTACGAGCAGTACTTC. Its translation is CASSVDGATYEQYF.

The chain recombines TRBV30 with TRBJ1-5, with a tentative D call TRBD1 (5 bases). The CDR3 length is 14 residues. Trimming took 1 base from V and 9 from J, leaving 16 bases between them. The germline CDR1 and CDR2 sequences are GTSNPN and SVGIG (reference sequence). As DNA, the CDR3 is TGTGCCTGGAGTGCCGAGGGACTCCTGGGGCCCCAGCATTTT. Its translation is CAWSAEGLLGPQHF.